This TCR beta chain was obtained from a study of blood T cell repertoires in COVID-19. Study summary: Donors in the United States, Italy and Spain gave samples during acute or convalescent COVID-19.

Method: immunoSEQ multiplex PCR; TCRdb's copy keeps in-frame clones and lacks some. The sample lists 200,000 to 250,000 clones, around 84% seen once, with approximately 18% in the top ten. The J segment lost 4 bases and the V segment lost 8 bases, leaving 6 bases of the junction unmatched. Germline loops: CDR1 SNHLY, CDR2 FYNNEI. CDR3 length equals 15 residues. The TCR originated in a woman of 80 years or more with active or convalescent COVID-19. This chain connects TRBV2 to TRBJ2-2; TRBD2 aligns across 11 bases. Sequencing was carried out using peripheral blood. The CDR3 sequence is CASGPTSGVTGELFF. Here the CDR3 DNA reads TGTGCCAGCGGTCCGACTAGCGGGGTCACCGGGGAGCTGTTTTTT. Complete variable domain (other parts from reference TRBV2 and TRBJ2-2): EPEVTQTPSHQVTQMGQEVILRCVPISNHLYFYWYRQILGQKVEFLVSFYNNEISEKSEIFDDQFSVERPDGSNFTLKIRSTKLEDSAMYFCASGPTSGVTGELFFGEGSRLTVL.